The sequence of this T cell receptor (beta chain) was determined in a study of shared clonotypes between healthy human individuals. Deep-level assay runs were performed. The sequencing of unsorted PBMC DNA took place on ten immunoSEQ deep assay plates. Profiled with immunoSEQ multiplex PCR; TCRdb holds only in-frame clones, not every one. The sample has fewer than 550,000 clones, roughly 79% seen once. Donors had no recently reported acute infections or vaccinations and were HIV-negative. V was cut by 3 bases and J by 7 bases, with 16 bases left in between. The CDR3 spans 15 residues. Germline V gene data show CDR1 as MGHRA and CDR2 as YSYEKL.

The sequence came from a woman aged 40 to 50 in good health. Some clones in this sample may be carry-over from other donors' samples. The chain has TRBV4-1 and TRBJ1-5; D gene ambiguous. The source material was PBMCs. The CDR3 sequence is CASSQRPAGQQPQHF. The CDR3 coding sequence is TGCGCCAGCAGCCAGCGCCCCGCAGGTCAGCAGCCCCAGCATTTT.